Included here is one T cell receptor beta chain sequence, with context. No antigen is known for it. This sample was included in a study of beta chain features in type 1 diabetes. General observations from the study: The similarity of naive, central memory and Treg TCRB repertoires appeared greater among patients than among healthy donors. Sequencing of cDNA might inflate the share of cells that strongly express TCR.

The isolated RNA, all of it, was reverse transcribed, so expressed TCRB transcripts were what got sequenced. Method: immunoSEQ multiplex PCR; TCRdb's copy keeps in-frame clones and lacks some. The sample contains hundreds of thousands of clones, 10% to 15% of which appear only once. The CDR3 is 14 residues long. V lost 0 bases and J 0 bases, leaving 6 bases between the germline ends. Germline-derived CDR1 and CDR2 are SGHDT and YYEEEE. The sequence was collected from a man younger than 35 in good health. The chain recombines TRBV5-6 with TRBJ2-5; D is undetermined. Sequencing input: naive CD4+ T cells from blood. The CDR3 DNA is TGTGCCAGCAGCTTGGGGCAGTACCAAGAGACCCAGTACTTC. Protein: CASSLGQYQETQYF.